The present entry profiles one T cell receptor (beta chain) with its context. Antigen unknown. Trimming pared 3 bases from V and 4 bases from J, leaving 13 bases between. CDR3 length: 15 amino acids. The germline gives CDR1 LNHDA, CDR2 SQIVND (reference sequence). Assay used: immunoSEQ multiplex PCR; TCRdb lists only in-frame clones, some missing. Among 55,000 to 65,000 clones listed, about 95% were seen once. This record belongs to a study of cytomegalovirus exposure and HLA in healthy donors. Study results and limitations: Three of the chains that were CMV-associated were confirmed in vitro to be specific for CMV antigens.

The sequenced sample was PBMCs. This sequence joins TRBV19 and TRBJ1-3, with D unresolved. The receptor was derived from a woman aged 18-29 years in good health and CMV-seropositive. CDR3 sequence reads: CASSMSFARGNTIYF. In DNA, the CDR3 is TGTGCCAGTAGTATGAGCTTTGCGAGGGGAAACACCATATATTTT.